This T cell receptor (beta chain) is from a study of T-cell memory formation after mild COVID-19. The length of the CDR3 is 18 residues. Per germline, CDR1 MNHEY and CDR2 SVGEGT. V gave up 0 bases and J gave up 4 bases; unmatched junction bases: 11. There are many counts of this clonotype. TCRdb called the 5' RACE reads again in MiXCR, with one record for every CDR3 protein. Seen here are around 340,000 distinct CDR3 sequences, 20% to 25% observed once, and the top ten hold 9.5% to 15%. What was sequenced was PBMCs or a T cell subset sorted from them (not recorded which). The chain links TRBV6-2 or TRBV6-3 to TRBJ2-1, with 8 bases lining up with TRBD2. The TCR comes from an adult woman who had mild COVID-19 (a few samples of this study predate the infection). Cell type and time point are not known. CDR3 protein: CASSYSPPTSGIYNEQFF. In DNA form, the CDR3 reads TGTGCCAGCAGTTACTCCCCCCCTACTAGCGGTATATACAATGAGCAGTTCTTC.